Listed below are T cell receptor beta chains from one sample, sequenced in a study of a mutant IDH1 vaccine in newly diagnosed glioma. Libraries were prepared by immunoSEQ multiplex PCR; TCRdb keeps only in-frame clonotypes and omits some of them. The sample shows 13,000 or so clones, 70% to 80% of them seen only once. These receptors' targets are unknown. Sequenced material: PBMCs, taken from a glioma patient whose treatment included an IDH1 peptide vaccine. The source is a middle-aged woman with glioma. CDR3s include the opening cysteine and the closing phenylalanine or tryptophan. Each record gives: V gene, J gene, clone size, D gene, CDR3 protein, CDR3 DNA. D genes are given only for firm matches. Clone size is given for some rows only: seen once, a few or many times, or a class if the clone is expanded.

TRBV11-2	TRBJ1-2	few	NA	CASSSGRGAFTF	TGTGCCAGCAGCTCAGGCCGGGGGGCTTTCACCTTC
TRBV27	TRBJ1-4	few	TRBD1	CASTIRGGAGSYEKLFF	TGTGCCAGCACCATCAGGGGGGGCGCGGGAAGTTATGAAAAACTGTTTTTT
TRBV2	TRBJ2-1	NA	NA	CASAASGQWSYNEQFF	TGTGCCAGCGCAGCCTCAGGGCAATGGTCCTACAATGAGCAGTTCTTC
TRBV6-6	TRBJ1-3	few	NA	CASSYTTGGNTIYF	TGTGCCAGCAGTTACACCACAGGGGGAAACACCATATATTTT
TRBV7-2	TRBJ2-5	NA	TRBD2	CASSLQSGGKETQYF	TGTGCCAGCAGCTTACAAAGCGGGGGGAAAGAGACCCAGTACTTC
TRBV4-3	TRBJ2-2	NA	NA	CASSQAGLTDTGELFF	TGCGCCAGCAGCCAAGCCGGGCTAACGGACACCGGGGAGCTGTTTTTT
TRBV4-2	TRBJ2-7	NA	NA	CASSQGLYSYEQYF	TGTGCCAGCAGCCAAGGACTGTATTCCTACGAGCAGTACTTC
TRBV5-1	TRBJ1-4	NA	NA	CASSLDVFNEKLFF	TGCGCCAGCAGCTTGGATGTTTTTAATGAAAAACTGTTTTTT
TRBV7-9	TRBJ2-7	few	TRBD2	CASSSLGGRDEQYF	TGTGCCAGCAGCTCCCTCGGGGGGAGGGACGAGCAGTACTTC
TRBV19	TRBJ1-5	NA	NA	CASRRVVGNQPQHF	TGTGCCAGTCGGAGGGTAGTCGGCAATCAGCCCCAGCATTTT
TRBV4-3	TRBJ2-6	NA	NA	CASSHFTPSGANVLTF	TGCGCCAGCAGCCACTTCACACCCTCTGGGGCCAACGTCCTGACTTTC
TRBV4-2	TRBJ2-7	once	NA	CASSQGGGGAYEQYF	TGTGCCAGCAGCCAAGGAGGTGGTGGTGCCTACGAGCAGTACTTC
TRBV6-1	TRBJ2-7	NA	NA	CASRLTDEQYF	TGTGCCAGCAGGCTAACGGACGAGCAGTACTTC
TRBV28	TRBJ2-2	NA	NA	CASTPTLREKTGELFF	TGTGCCAGCACCCCCACCCTACGGGAGAAAACCGGGGAGCTGTTTTTT
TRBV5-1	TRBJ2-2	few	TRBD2	CASSRRTSGSGRSNTGELFF	TGCGCCAGCAGCCGTCGGACTAGCGGGAGTGGGCGGTCGAACACCGGGGAGCTGTTTTTT
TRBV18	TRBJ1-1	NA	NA	CASSLRRLDLSMNTEAFF	TGTGCCAGCTCACTTCGAAGGCTAGACCTCTCTATGAACACTGAAGCTTTCTTT
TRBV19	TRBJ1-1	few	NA	CASSAQGGAFF	TGTGCCAGTAGTGCTCAAGGAGGAGCTTTCTTT
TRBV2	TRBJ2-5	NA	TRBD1	CASRGTGGEETQYF	TGTGCCAGCAGGGGGACAGGGGGTGAGGAGACCCAGTACTTC
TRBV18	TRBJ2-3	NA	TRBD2	CASSPVWRGGTHRDTQYF	TGTGCCAGCTCACCAGTCTGGCGGGGGGGGACCCACCGGGATACGCAGTATTTT
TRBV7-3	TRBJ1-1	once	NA	CASSEAGSVAFF	TGTGCCAGCAGCGAAGCAGGGTCCGTCGCTTTCTTT
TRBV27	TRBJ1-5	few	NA	CASTPQTGQPQHF	TGTGCCAGCACCCCCCAGACTGGGCAGCCCCAGCATTTT
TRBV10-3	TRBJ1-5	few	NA	CAISEGLNQPQHF	TGTGCCATCTCCGAGGGGTTAAATCAGCCCCAGCATTTT
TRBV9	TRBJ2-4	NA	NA	CASSSSGFRQNIQYF	TGTGCCAGCAGCAGTTCAGGGTTCCGCCAAAACATTCAGTACTTC
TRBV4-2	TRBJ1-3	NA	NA	CASSPREGDGNTIYF	TGTGCCAGCAGCCCGCGGGAAGGGGACGGAAACACCATATATTTT
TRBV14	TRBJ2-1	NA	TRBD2	CASTVTSGSSYNEQFF	TGTGCCAGCACCGTAACTAGCGGGAGCTCCTACAATGAGCAGTTCTTC
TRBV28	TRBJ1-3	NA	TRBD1	CASGRGRSGNTIYF	TGTGCCAGCGGCAGGGGGCGCTCTGGAAACACCATATATTTT
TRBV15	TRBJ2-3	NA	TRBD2	CATSGTRADTQYF	TGTGCCACCAGCGGGACTAGGGCCGATACGCAGTATTTT
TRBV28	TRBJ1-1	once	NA	CASAHTEAFF	TGTGCCAGCGCGCACACTGAAGCTTTCTTT
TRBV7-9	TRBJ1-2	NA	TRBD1	CASSSGTAYGYTF	TGTGCCAGCAGCTCAGGGACAGCATATGGCTACACCTTC
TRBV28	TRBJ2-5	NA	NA	CASSLIGGRRETQYF	TGTGCCAGCAGTTTGATCGGGGGGCGGAGAGAGACCCAGTACTTC
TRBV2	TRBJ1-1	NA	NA	CASSEGVWADTEAFF	TGTGCCAGCAGTGAAGGCGTGTGGGCTGACACTGAAGCTTTCTTT
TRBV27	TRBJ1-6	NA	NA	CASPRGGNDGPYNSPLHF	TGTGCCAGCCCTAGGGGGGGAAACGATGGACCCTATAATTCACCCCTCCACTTT
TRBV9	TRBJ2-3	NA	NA	CASSGGGGTDTQYF	TGTGCCAGCAGCGGGGGAGGTGGCACAGATACGCAGTATTTT
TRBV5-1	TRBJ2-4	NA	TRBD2	CASRKIAGERENIQYF	TGCGCCAGCAGAAAAATAGCGGGAGAAAGGGAAAACATTCAGTACTTC
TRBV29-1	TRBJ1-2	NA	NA	CSVESNYGYTF	TGCAGCGTTGAATCGAACTATGGCTACACCTTC
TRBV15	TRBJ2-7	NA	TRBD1	CATSRSSGGLSYEQYF	TGTGCCACCAGCAGATCCTCAGGGGGCCTCTCCTACGAGCAGTACTTC
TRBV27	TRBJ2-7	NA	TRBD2	CASSLGTSGTYEQYF	TGTGCCAGCAGTTTAGGGACTAGCGGGACCTACGAGCAGTACTTC
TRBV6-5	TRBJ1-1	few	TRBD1	CASSWDRIEAFF	TGTGCCAGCAGTTGGGACAGGATCGAAGCTTTCTTT
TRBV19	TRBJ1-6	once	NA	CASSIDRGRIRSSPLHF	TGTGCCAGTAGTATAGATCGTGGCAGGATCAGGAGTTCACCCCTCCACTTT
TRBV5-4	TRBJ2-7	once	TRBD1	CASSSGTGPYEQYF	TGTGCCAGCAGCTCCGGGACAGGACCGTACGAGCAGTACTTC
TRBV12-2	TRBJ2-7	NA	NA	CASRLATSYEQYF	TGTGCAAGTCGCTTAGCGACGAGCTACGAGCAGTACTTC
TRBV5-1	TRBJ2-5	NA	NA	CASSPTSGIQETQYF	TGCGCCAGCAGCCCTACCTCTGGGATACAAGAGACCCAGTACTTC
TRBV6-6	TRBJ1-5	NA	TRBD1	CASTLRGPGNQPQHF	TGTGCCAGCACCCTGAGGGGGCCTGGCAATCAGCCCCAGCATTTT
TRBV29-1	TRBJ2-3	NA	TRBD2	CSLTSGGGKGQYF	TGCAGCCTGACTAGCGGGGGGGGTAAGGGGCAGTATTTT
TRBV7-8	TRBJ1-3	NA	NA	CASTRLKGNTIYF	TGTGCCAGCACCAGACTCAAGGGGAACACCATATATTTT
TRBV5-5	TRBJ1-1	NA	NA	CASSLGGHRNTEAFF	TGTGCCAGCAGCTTGGGGGGCCATAGGAACACTGAAGCTTTCTTT
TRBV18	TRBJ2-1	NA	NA	CASSPPGPFSYNEQFF	TGTGCCAGCTCACCACCCGGGCCCTTCTCCTACAATGAGCAGTTCTTC
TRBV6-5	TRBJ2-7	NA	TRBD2	CASSYSSGGWYEQYF	TGTGCCAGCAGTTACTCGAGCGGGGGCTGGTACGAGCAGTACTTC
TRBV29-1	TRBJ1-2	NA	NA	CSVEGRLSGYTF	TGCAGCGTTGAAGGAAGACTCAGTGGCTACACCTTC
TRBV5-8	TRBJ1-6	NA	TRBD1	CASSLAGTGYSPLHF	TGTGCCAGCAGCTTGGCCGGGACAGGGTATTCACCCCTCCACTTT
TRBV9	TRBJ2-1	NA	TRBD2	CASSAIAGGSYNEQFF	TGTGCCAGCAGCGCCATAGCGGGGGGCTCCTACAATGAGCAGTTCTTC
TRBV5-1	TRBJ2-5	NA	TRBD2	CASSLNGRVETQYF	TGCGCCAGCAGCTTGAACGGGAGGGTGGAGACCCAGTACTTC
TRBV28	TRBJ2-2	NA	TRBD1	CASSLEGTGKVYTGELFF	TGTGCCAGCAGTTTGGAGGGGACAGGGAAGGTTTACACCGGGGAGCTGTTTTTT
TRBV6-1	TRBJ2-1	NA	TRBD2	CASSGGGAFNEQFF	TGTGCCAGCAGCGGCGGGGGGGCCTTCAATGAGCAGTTCTTC
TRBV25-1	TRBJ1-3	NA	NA	CASAPEGGAGNTIYF	TGTGCCAGTGCACCCGAGGGGGGAGCTGGAAACACCATATATTTT
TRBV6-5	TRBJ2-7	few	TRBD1	CASRAGTGSYEQYF	TGTGCCAGCAGAGCCGGGACAGGGAGTTACGAGCAGTACTTC
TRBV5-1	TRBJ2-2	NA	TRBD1	CASSLGDRGGTGELFF	TGCGCCAGCAGCTTGGGGGACAGGGGAGGAACCGGGGAGCTGTTTTTT
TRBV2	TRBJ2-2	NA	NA	CASQGRVGTGELFF	TGTGCCAGCCAGGGAAGAGTGGGGACCGGGGAGCTGTTTTTT
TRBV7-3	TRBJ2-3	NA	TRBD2	CASSSSGKYDTQYF	TGTGCCAGCAGCTCTAGCGGGAAATATGATACGCAGTATTTT
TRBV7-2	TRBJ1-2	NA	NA	CASSTAGANYGYTF	TGTGCCAGCAGCACCGCGGGAGCTAACTATGGCTACACCTTC